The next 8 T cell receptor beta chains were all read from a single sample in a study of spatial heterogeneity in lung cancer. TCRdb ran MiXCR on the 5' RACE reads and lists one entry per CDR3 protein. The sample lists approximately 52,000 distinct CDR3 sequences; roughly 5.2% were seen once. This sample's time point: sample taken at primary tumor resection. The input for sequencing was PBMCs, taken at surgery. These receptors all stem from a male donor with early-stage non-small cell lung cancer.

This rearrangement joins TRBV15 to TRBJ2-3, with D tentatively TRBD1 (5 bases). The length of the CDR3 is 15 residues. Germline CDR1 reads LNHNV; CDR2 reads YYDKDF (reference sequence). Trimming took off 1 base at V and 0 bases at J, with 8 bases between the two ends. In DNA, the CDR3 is TGTGCCACCAGCAGAGGACAGACTAGCACAGATACGCAGTATTTT. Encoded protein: CATSRGQTSTDTQYF.

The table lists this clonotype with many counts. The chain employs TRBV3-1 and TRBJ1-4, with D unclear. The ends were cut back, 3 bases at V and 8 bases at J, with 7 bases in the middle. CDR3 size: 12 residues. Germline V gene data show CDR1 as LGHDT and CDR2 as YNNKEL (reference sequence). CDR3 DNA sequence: TGTGCCAGCAGCCAGGGGAGGGAAAAACTGTTTTTT. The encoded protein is CASSQGREKLFF.

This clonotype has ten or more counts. CDR3 coding DNA: TGCAGTGCTAGGGACAGGGAGAAGTACGAGCAGTACTTC. Amino acids: CSARDREKYEQYF. The chain carries TRBV20-1 and TRBJ2-7; 8 bases fit TRBD1. Germline lookup yields CDR1 DFQATT and CDR2 SNEGSKA (reference sequence). The CDR3 consists of 13 residues. The ends lost 3 bases at V and 4 bases at J; junction bases unmatched: 5.

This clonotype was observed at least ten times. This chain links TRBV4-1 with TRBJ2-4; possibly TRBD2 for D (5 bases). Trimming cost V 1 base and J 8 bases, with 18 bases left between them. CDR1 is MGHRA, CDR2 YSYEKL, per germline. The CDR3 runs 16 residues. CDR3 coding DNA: TGCGCCAGCAGCCAAGTAGGGAGTAGGAGATCGGACATTCAGTACTTC. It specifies CASSQVGSRRSDIQYF.

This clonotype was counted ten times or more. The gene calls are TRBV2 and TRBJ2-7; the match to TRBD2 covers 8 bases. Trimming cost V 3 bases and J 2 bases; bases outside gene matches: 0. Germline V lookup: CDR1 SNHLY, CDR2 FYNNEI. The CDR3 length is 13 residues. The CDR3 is CASSEGLAYEQYF. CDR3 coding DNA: TGTGCCAGCAGTGAGGGACTAGCCTACGAGCAGTACTTC. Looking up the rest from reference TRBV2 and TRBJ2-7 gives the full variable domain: EPEVTQTPSHQVTQMGQEVILRCVPISNHLYFYWYRQILGQKVEFLVSFYNNEISEKSEIFDDQFSVERPDGSNFTLKIRSTKLEDSAMYFCASSEGLAYEQYFGPGTRLTVT.

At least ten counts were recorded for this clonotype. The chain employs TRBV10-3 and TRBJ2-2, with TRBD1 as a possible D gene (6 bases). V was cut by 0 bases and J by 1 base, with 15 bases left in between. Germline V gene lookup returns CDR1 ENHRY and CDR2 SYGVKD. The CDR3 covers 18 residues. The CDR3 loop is CAISESTRQGRNTGELFF. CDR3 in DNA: TGTGCCATCAGTGAGTCGACTCGGCAGGGGAGGAACACCGGGGAGCTGTTTTTT.

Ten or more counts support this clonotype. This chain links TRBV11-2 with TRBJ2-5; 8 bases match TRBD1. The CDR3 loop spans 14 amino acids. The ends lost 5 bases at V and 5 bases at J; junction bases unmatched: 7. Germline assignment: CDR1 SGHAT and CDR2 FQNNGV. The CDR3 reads CASSHGQGSETQYF. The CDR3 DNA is TGTGCCAGCAGCCACGGACAGGGATCCGAGACCCAGTACTTC.

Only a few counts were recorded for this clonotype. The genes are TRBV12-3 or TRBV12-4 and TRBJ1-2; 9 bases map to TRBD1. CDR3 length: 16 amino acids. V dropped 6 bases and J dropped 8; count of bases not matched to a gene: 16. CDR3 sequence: CASSTGTGTLGRGYTF. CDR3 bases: TGTGCCAGCAGCACCGGGACAGGGACATTAGGGAGAGGCTACACCTTC.